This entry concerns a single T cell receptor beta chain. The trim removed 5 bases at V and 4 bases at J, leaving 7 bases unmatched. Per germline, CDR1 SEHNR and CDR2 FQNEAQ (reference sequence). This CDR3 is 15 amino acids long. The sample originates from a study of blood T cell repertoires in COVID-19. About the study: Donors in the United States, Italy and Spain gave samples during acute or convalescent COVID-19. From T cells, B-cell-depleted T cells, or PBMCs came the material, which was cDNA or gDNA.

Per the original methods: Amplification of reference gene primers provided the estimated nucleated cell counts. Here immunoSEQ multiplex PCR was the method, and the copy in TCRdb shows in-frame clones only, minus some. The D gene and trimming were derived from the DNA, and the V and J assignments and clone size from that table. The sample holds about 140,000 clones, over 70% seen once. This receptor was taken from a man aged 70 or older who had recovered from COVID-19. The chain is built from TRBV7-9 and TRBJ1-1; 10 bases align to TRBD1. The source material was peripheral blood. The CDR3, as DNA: TGTGCCAGCAGCGTAAGACAGGGGGCGGCCACTGAAGCTTTCTTT. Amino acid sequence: CASSVRQGAATEAFF. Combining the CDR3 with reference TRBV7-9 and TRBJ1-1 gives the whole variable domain DTGVSQNPRHKITKRGQNVTFRCDPISEHNRLYWYRQTLGQGPEFLTYFQNEAQLEKSRLLSDRFSAERPKGSFSTLEIQRTEQGDSAMYLCASSVRQGAATEAFFGQGTRLTVV.